These 10 T cell receptor beta chains came from one sample sequenced in a study of Graves' ophthalmopathy and Graves' hyperthyroidism. Beta-chain TCR CDR3 regions were amplified from RNA transcripts. HTBI primers primed a first-round RT-PCR, and a second-round multiplex PCR followed. TCRdb called the multiplex PCR reads again in MiXCR, with one record for every CDR3 protein. The profile covers about 740,000 distinct CDR3 sequences, with 35% to 50% appearing a single time and roughly 46% taken by the ten largest. The source material was peripheral blood. The receptors here all came from an adult man with Graves' ophthalmopathy.

V is TRBV19 and J is TRBJ2-2, with D unresolved. The germline V gene has CDR1 LNHDA and CDR2 SQIVND (reference sequence). CDR3 length equals 14 residues. Trimming cost V 6 bases and J 0 bases, with 8 bases left between them. Here the CDR3 reads CASRKDANTGELFF. The CDR3 nucleotides are TGTGCCAGTAGAAAAGATGCGAACACCGGGGAGCTGTTTTTT.

This clonotype was recorded many times. V is TRBV7-9 and J is TRBJ1-1, with 9 bases aligning to TRBD1. V lost 5 bases, J lost 6 bases, and 10 bases stayed unmatched. CDR1 and CDR2 (germline): SEHNR, FQNEAQ (reference sequence). The CDR3 length is 15 residues. The DNA for the CDR3 is TGTGCCAGCAGCCCTTCCGGGACAGGGTTGGCTGAAGCTTTCTTT. Residues: CASSPSGTGLAEAFF.

This clonotype was counted ten times or more. The CDR3 loop reads CSVDNPRDRWDEQYF. CDR3 DNA: TGCAGCGTTGACAATCCACGGGACAGATGGGACGAGCAGTACTTC. This rearrangement joins TRBV29-1 to TRBJ2-7; 7 bases align to TRBD1. V gave up 3 bases and J gave up 5 bases; unmatched junction bases: 13. Germline V gene data show CDR1 as SQVTM and CDR2 as ANQGSEA. CDR3 length: 15 residues.

This chain links TRBV7-9 with TRBJ2-7; a weak D match, TRBD1 (5 bases). The length of the CDR3 is 16 residues. The V gene's germline CDR1 is SEHNR and CDR2 FQNEAQ (reference sequence). Trimming removed 6 bases from V and 0 bases from J, with 18 bases in between. The CDR3, as DNA: TGTGCCAGCAGTCCCGACAGAACAAGGGGCTCCTACGAGCAGTACTTC. It codes for CASSPDRTRGSYEQYF.

V is TRBV7-3 and J is TRBJ1-2; D is undetermined. With 4 bases removed from V and 4 bases from J, the gap between germline ends came to 10 bases. This CDR3 is built from 13 residues. Germline CDR1 reads SGHTA; CDR2 reads FQGTGA. The CDR3 here is CASSSSGVYGYTF. The CDR3 nucleotides are TGTGCCAGCAGCTCCTCAGGTGTCTATGGCTACACCTTC.

This clonotype was observed at least ten times. The chain uses TRBV9 and TRBJ2-7; TRBD2 matches at 7 bases. Trimming took 0 bases from V and 7 from J; bases not matched to a gene: 10. Germline CDR1 reads SGDLS; CDR2 reads YYNGEE. The CDR3 has 15 residues. The chain's CDR3 is CASSVDGSGIWEQYF. The CDR3, as DNA: TGTGCCAGCAGCGTAGACGGGAGCGGGATATGGGAGCAGTACTTC.

This clonotype was detected many times. This rearrangement joins TRBV20-1 to TRBJ1-3; TRBD1 agrees at 8 bases. CDR3 length equals 14 residues. The ends lost 7 bases at V and 8 bases at J; junction bases unmatched: 13. Germline V CDR1 and CDR2: DFQATT, SNEGSKA (reference sequence). CDR3: CSVRKGQVGDTIYF. CDR3 in DNA: TGCAGTGTTAGGAAGGGACAGGTCGGGGACACCATATATTTT.

The chain couples TRBV7-2 to TRBJ2-2; 10 nucleotides agree with TRBD2. V gave up 3 bases and J gave up 5 bases; unmatched junction bases: 3. CDR1 and CDR2 from the germline V gene are SGHTA and FQGNSA. This CDR3 contains 15 residues. This CDR3 is CASSFTSGMTGELFF. For the CDR3, the DNA is TGTGCCAGCAGCTTCACTAGCGGGATGACCGGGGAGCTGTTTTTT.

This clonotype has more than one count but fewer than ten. The genes are TRBV20-1 and TRBJ2-7, with 7 bases identical to TRBD1. With 1 base clipped from V and 5 bases from J, the junction kept 8 bases outside the gene matches. CDR1 is DFQATT and CDR2 is SNEGSKA in the germline V gene (reference sequence). The CDR3 sequence is 14 residues long. For the CDR3, the DNA is TGCAGTGCTAGAGTCAGGAAGGGGGCAGACGAGCAGTACTTC. Encoded protein: CSARVRKGADEQYF.

The chain joins TRBV7-9 to TRBJ2-2; D remains unclear. V lost 7 bases and J 0 bases, leaving 12 bases between the germline ends. CDR3 length: 15 amino acids. Germline values: CDR1 SEHNR, CDR2 FQNEAQ (reference sequence). CDR3 nucleotide sequence: TGTGCCAGCACTCCCTCGGGCCCGAACACCGGGGAGCTGTTTTTT. The encoded protein is CASTPSGPNTGELFF.